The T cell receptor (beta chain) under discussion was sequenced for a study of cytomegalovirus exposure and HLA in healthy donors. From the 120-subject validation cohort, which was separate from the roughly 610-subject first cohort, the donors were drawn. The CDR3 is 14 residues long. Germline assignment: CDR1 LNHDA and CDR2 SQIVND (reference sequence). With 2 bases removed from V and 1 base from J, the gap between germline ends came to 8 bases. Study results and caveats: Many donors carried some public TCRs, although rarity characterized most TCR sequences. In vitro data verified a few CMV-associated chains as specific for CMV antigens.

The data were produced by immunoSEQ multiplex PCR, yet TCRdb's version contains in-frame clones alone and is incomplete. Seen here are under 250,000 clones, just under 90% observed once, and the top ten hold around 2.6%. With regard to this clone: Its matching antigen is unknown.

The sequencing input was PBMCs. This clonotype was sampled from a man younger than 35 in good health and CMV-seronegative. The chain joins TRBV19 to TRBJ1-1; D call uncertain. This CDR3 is CASSIFSGNTEAFF. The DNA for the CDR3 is TGTGCCAGTAGTATATTTAGCGGGAACACTGAAGCTTTCTTT.